This T cell receptor beta chain was documented in a study of blood T cell repertoires in COVID-19. Profiling relied on immunoSEQ multiplex PCR, and the TCRdb table lists in-frame clones only, not all of them. The sample lists approximately 490,000 clones, 75% to 90% occurring once. CDR3 size: 13 residues. V lost 3 bases and J lost 6, with 9 bases in between. Germline CDR1 is GTSNPN and CDR2 is SVGIG (reference sequence). The rearrangement links TRBV30 to TRBJ1-6, with D possibly being TRBD1 (5 bases). Material: PBMCs or T cells enriched from blood (not recorded which). The clonotype originates from a woman under 30 who had recovered from COVID-19. CDR3 sequence: CAWRGLLNSPLHF. In DNA, the CDR3 is TGTGCCTGGAGGGGACTCCTTAATTCACCCCTCCACTTT.